A single sample gave rise to the 3 T cell receptor beta chains below, sequenced in a study of T cells in women clearing cervical HPV infection. Data came from immunoSEQ multiplex PCR; TCRdb stores just in-frame clones and leaves some out. The sample has some 39,000 clones. Specimen: blood buffy coat. These receptors all come from a woman between 18 and 69 years old with a cervical HPV16 infection that either progressed to CIN3+ or cleared (not recorded which).

A remark on this clone: The sequence runs out 3 residues before the end of the CDR3; the remainder is reconstructed from the germline J gene. This sequence joins TRBV20-1 and TRBJ2-5; 7 positions agree with TRBD2. The CDR3 runs to 14 residues. V trimming: 0 bases; J trimming: 3 bases; junction bases outside the gene matches: 4. CDR1 is DFQATT, CDR2 SNEGSKA, per germline (reference sequence). The CDR3 protein is CSARDQREKETQYF. The covered CDR3 bases are TGCAGTGCTAGAGACCAGCGGGAAAAAGAGACC.

Concerning this clone: Germline is not matched at one junction end, which may reflect a read error. Sequencing ends 3 residues short of the CDR3 end; the germline J gene provides the rest. Additional DNA sequences in this sample encode the identical CDR3. The V gene is TRBV5-1, the J gene TRBJ1-3; TRBD1 might be the D (6 bases). Per germline, CDR1 SGHRS and CDR2 YFSETQ. The CDR3 has 17 amino acids. The CDR3 DNA, read in part, is TGCGCCAGCAGCTTGGGTGGGGGCCCCAGCGCTGGAAACACG. Translation: CASSLGGGPSAGNT. The CDR3, in full, reads CASSLGGGPSAGNTIYF.

To note about this clone: Compared with germline, one end of the junction differs, possibly owing to a read error. The sequence runs out 3 residues before the end of the CDR3; the remainder is reconstructed from the germline J gene. The rearrangement links TRBV4-2 to TRBJ2-7, with 8 positions matching TRBD1. The length of the CDR3 is 14 residues. Looked up from germline, CDR1 is LGHNA and CDR2 is YNFKEQ. The CDR3 bases that were read are TGCGCCAGCAGCTTTAGGCCAGGGGGCGGCGAG. It is translated as CASSFRPGGGE. The whole CDR3 sequence reads CASSFRPGGGEQYF.